What follows is one T cell receptor (beta chain) and its context. This sample was included in a study of blood T cell repertoires in COVID-19. Data came from immunoSEQ multiplex PCR; TCRdb stores just in-frame clones and leaves some out. Seen here are around 470,000 clones, roughly nine tenths observed once, and the top ten hold roughly 0.84%. Material for sequencing was peripheral blood. The TCR was taken from a man between 18 and 29 years old with COVID-19, enrolled during active disease.

Here the CDR3 DNA reads TGTGCCAGCAGCCCGGGGGGGACAGGGGGCCCCAACTATGGCTACACCTTC. It encodes CASSPGGTGGPNYGYTF. The gene calls are TRBV5-4 and TRBJ1-2; 12 nucleotides match TRBD1. This CDR3 has 17 residues. The germline V gene encodes CDR1 SGHNT and CDR2 YYREEE (reference sequence). V was clipped by 4 bases and J by 2 bases; unmatched bases: 9.